This TCR beta chain comes out of a study of blood T cell repertoires in COVID-19. Study-wide context: There were acute and convalescent COVID-19 samples, and they came from the United States, Italy and Spain. PBMCs, B-cell-depleted T cells, or T cells provided the cDNA or gDNA that made up the material.

Those who participated ranged in age from about 18 to 89 years and resided in 20 to 30 US areas. V shed 0 bases and J 10 bases; nucleotides not matched to a gene: 11. This CDR3 comprises 17 residues. CDR1 is SGHAT, CDR2 FQNNGV, per germline. Sequenced by immunoSEQ multiplex PCR; TCRdb stores in-frame clones only, minus some. Of about 140,000 clones in the sample, around 73% were seen once. The material sequenced was PBMCs or T cells enriched from blood (not recorded which). This TCR was recovered from a woman aged 45-59 years who had recovered from COVID-19. The V gene is TRBV11-2, the J gene TRBJ1-6; TRBD1 agrees at 8 bases. CDR3 DNA: TGTGCCAGCAGCTTAGATCTGTGGCAGGGGGCGCTCTCACCCCTCCACTTT. Translation gives CASSLDLWQGALSPLHF.